The rows below give T cell receptor beta chains drawn from one sample of a study of T-cell memory formation after mild COVID-19. A single record per CDR3 protein comes from TCRdb applying MiXCR to the 5' RACE reads. The profile shows 550,000 to 650,000 distinct CDR3 sequences, around 15% of them singletons. Sequences were obtained from PBMCs or a T cell subset sorted from them (not recorded which). These receptors originate from an adult woman who had mild COVID-19 (a few samples of this study predate the infection). Cell type and time point are not known. Each CDR3 is given with its conserved first and last residue. The order of the fields is V gene, J gene, D gene, clone size, CDR3 DNA, CDR3 protein. D genes are given only for firm matches. Where a row states a size, it is once, few, many or the class of an expanded clone; other rows omit it.

V gene: TRBV4-2
J gene: TRBJ2-2
D gene: .
clone size: few
CDR3 DNA: TGTGCCAGCAGCACCCAGAACACCGGGGAGCTGTTTTTT
CDR3 protein: CASSTQNTGELFF

V gene: TRBV4-2
J gene: TRBJ1-1
D gene: .
clone size: many
CDR3 DNA: TGTGCCAGCAGGGAAGATCCAGGGCGCGTGGACACTGAAGCTTTCTTT
CDR3 protein: CASREDPGRVDTEAFF

V gene: TRBV15
J gene: TRBJ2-3
D gene: .
clone size: .
CDR3 DNA: TGTGCCACCAGCCCTCGGAGGGGGTACACAGATACGCAGTATTTT
CDR3 protein: CATSPRRGYTDTQYF

V gene: TRBV5-1
J gene: TRBJ1-1
D gene: .
clone size: .
CDR3 DNA: TGCGCCAGTCGGACACGACTGAACACTGAAGCTTTCTTT
CDR3 protein: CASRTRLNTEAFF

V gene: TRBV12-3/TRBV12-4
J gene: TRBJ2-7
D gene: .
clone size: .
CDR3 DNA: TGTGCCAGCAGACCCCCGGGACTCCAGAACTACGAGCAGTACTTC
CDR3 protein: CASRPPGLQNYEQYF

V gene: TRBV20-1
J gene: TRBJ2-7
D gene: .
clone size: few
CDR3 DNA: TGCAGTGCAAACGGTGCCTACGAGCAGTACTTC
CDR3 protein: CSANGAYEQYF

V gene: TRBV14
J gene: TRBJ1-2
D gene: .
clone size: .
CDR3 DNA: TGTGCCAGCAGCCCCCCAGGGGCCGCGTTTCGCTACACCTTC
CDR3 protein: CASSPPGAAFRYTF

V gene: TRBV29-1
J gene: TRBJ2-7
D gene: .
clone size: .
CDR3 DNA: TGCAGCGTTGAGGGACTCGTCGGGGAGCAGTACTTC
CDR3 protein: CSVEGLVGEQYF

V gene: TRBV7-2
J gene: TRBJ2-5
D gene: .
clone size: .
CDR3 DNA: TGTGCCAGCAGCTTAGAAGCACGGATACAAGAGACCCAGTACTTC
CDR3 protein: CASSLEARIQETQYF

V gene: TRBV24-1
J gene: TRBJ2-7
D gene: TRBD1
clone size: .
CDR3 DNA: TGTGCCACCAGTGATCCTGGCGACAGGGCCTACGAGCAGTACTTC
CDR3 protein: CATSDPGDRAYEQYF

V gene: TRBV7-2
J gene: TRBJ2-7
D gene: TRBD2
clone size: .
CDR3 DNA: TGTGCCAGCAGCCATGGGAGGGGCTACGAGCAGTACTTC
CDR3 protein: CASSHGRGYEQYF

V gene: TRBV7-6
J gene: TRBJ1-5
D gene: .
clone size: .
CDR3 DNA: TGTGCCAGCAGCCGATCCGACAGACTGAATCAGCCCCAGCATTTT
CDR3 protein: CASSRSDRLNQPQHF

V gene: TRBV12-3/TRBV12-4
J gene: TRBJ2-2
D gene: .
clone size: many
CDR3 DNA: TGTGCCAGCAGTCAGGCCTACACCGGGGAGCTGTTTTTT
CDR3 protein: CASSQAYTGELFF

V gene: TRBV7-6
J gene: TRBJ1-5
D gene: .
clone size: few
CDR3 DNA: TGTGCCAGCAGCCCTGATGTCAGTCAGCCCCAGCATTTT
CDR3 protein: CASSPDVSQPQHF

V gene: TRBV20-1
J gene: TRBJ2-5
D gene: .
clone size: few
CDR3 DNA: TGCAGTGCTAGAGAAGGGGGATTGGACGAGACCCAGTACTTC
CDR3 protein: CSAREGGLDETQYF

V gene: TRBV30
J gene: TRBJ2-1
D gene: TRBD2
clone size: few
CDR3 DNA: TGTGCCTGGAAAGGACTAGCCAATGAGCAGTTCTTC
CDR3 protein: CAWKGLANEQFF

V gene: TRBV4-1
J gene: TRBJ1-1
D gene: TRBD1
clone size: .
CDR3 DNA: TGCGCCAGCAGCCAACAGGGGGCCGGGACTGAAGCTTTCTTT
CDR3 protein: CASSQQGAGTEAFF

V gene: TRBV6-2/TRBV6-3
J gene: TRBJ2-1
D gene: TRBD2
clone size: few
CDR3 DNA: TGTGCCAGCAGTTATACGGGAGGACTACACTACAATGAGCAGTTCTTC
CDR3 protein: CASSYTGGLHYNEQFF

V gene: TRBV3-1
J gene: TRBJ1-2
D gene: TRBD1
clone size: .
CDR3 DNA: TGTGCCAGCAGCCAAGTGGGACAGTCGTACCACACCTTC
CDR3 protein: CASSQVGQSYHTF

V gene: TRBV6-2/TRBV6-3
J gene: TRBJ2-1
D gene: TRBD1
clone size: once
CDR3 DNA: TGTGCCAGCAGGGGACAGGGTATTGAGCAGTTCTTC
CDR3 protein: CASRGQGIEQFF

V gene: TRBV20-1
J gene: TRBJ2-1
D gene: .
clone size: .
CDR3 DNA: TGCAGTGCTAAGCAGCTCGGGTACAATGAGCAGTTCTTC
CDR3 protein: CSAKQLGYNEQFF

V gene: TRBV20-1
J gene: TRBJ2-3
D gene: TRBD1
clone size: few
CDR3 DNA: TGCAGTGCTCCCAGGGGGCGAGACACAGATACGCAGTATTTT
CDR3 protein: CSAPRGRDTDTQYF

V gene: TRBV2
J gene: TRBJ2-2
D gene: .
clone size: .
CDR3 DNA: TGTGCCAGCAGGGCCCGCGGACAGACCGGGGAGCTGTTTTTT
CDR3 protein: CASRARGQTGELFF

V gene: TRBV7-6
J gene: TRBJ1-1
D gene: .
clone size: few
CDR3 DNA: TGTGCCAGCAGCTTATTCGGCAGTGTCGCTGAAGCTTTCTTT
CDR3 protein: CASSLFGSVAEAFF

V gene: TRBV20-1
J gene: TRBJ2-7
D gene: .
clone size: many
CDR3 DNA: TGCAGTGCTGCCCGTAGGGCACCTTCCTCCTACGAGCAGTACTTC
CDR3 protein: CSAARRAPSSYEQYF

V gene: TRBV19
J gene: TRBJ2-1
D gene: .
clone size: .
CDR3 DNA: TGTGCCAGTAGTAACCCCAATGAGCAGTTCTTC
CDR3 protein: CASSNPNEQFF

V gene: TRBV6-1
J gene: TRBJ1-1
D gene: TRBD1
clone size: .
CDR3 DNA: TGTGCCAGCAGTGCCCAACAGGGGATGAACACTGAAGCTTTCTTT
CDR3 protein: CASSAQQGMNTEAFF

V gene: TRBV19
J gene: TRBJ2-7
D gene: .
clone size: few
CDR3 DNA: TGTGCCAGTAGTATTGGCACCTCCTACGAGCAGTACTTC
CDR3 protein: CASSIGTSYEQYF

V gene: TRBV12-3/TRBV12-4
J gene: TRBJ1-5
D gene: .
clone size: .
CDR3 DNA: TGTGCCAGCAGTGCCTCGGGGGGGAGCAATCAGCCCCAGCATTTT
CDR3 protein: CASSASGGSNQPQHF

V gene: TRBV19
J gene: TRBJ2-3
D gene: .
clone size: .
CDR3 DNA: TGTGCCAGTAGTATAGGTCTAGCCGTCACAGATACGCAGTATTTT
CDR3 protein: CASSIGLAVTDTQYF

V gene: TRBV5-1
J gene: TRBJ2-2
D gene: .
clone size: .
CDR3 DNA: TGCGCCAGCAGCTTGCACCCACAGACCGGGGAGCTGTTTTTT
CDR3 protein: CASSLHPQTGELFF

V gene: TRBV13
J gene: TRBJ2-7
D gene: TRBD2
clone size: .
CDR3 DNA: TGTGCCAGCAGCGACAGCGGGGGGCCCTTCGAGCAGTACTTC
CDR3 protein: CASSDSGGPFEQYF